The entry below gives a single T cell receptor beta chain sequence along with its context. Trimming took off 6 bases at V and 3 bases at J, with 8 bases between the two ends. CDR3 length: 12 amino acids. These data come from a study of blood T cell repertoires in COVID-19. About the study: Samples representing acute and convalescent COVID-19 were sourced from the United States, Italy and Spain. T cells, B-cell-depleted T cells, or PBMCs supplied cDNA or gDNA.

TCRdb's table, derived via immunoSEQ multiplex PCR, lists solely in-frame clones and lacks some. The data contain fewer than 100,000 clones, 87% of them seen just once; the ten biggest clones take up 4.9%. The J gene is TRBJ1-1, the V gene TRBV12-3 or TRBV12-4, with D hard to call. Sequencing was performed on peripheral blood. The sequence came from a woman of 80 years or more with acute or convalescent COVID-19. This CDR3 is CASSGGYTEAFF. In nucleotides, the CDR3 is TGTGCCAGCAGCGGAGGTTACACTGAAGCTTTCTTT.